The clone carrying this T cell receptor beta chain has just one count. The PCR used 60 Vbeta and 13 Jbeta primers. Profiling relied on immunoSEQ multiplex PCR, and the TCRdb table lists in-frame clones only, not all of them. The data show over 90,000 clones, 65% to 75% seen once. This sample was included in a study of cytomegalovirus exposure and HLA in healthy donors. Sequenced input: PBMCs. This sequence was found in a female donor in good health and CMV-seropositive.

The CDR3 region is CASSRIRGYTEYGYTF. CDR3 nucleotides: TGTGCCAGCAGCCGTATTAGGGGTTACACAGAATATGGCTACACCTTC. The rearrangement joins TRBV6-9 to TRBJ1-2; tentative D call: TRBD1 (5 bases). The CDR3 consists of 16 residues. V was clipped by 6 bases and J by 5 bases, with 22 bases between them. Per the germline V gene, CDR1 is MNHGY and CDR2 is SVAAGI.